The 5 T cell receptor beta chains reported below all come from one sample, sequenced in a study of cytomegalovirus exposure and HLA in healthy donors. PCR primers comprised 60 Vbeta and 13 Jbeta primers. Assay used: immunoSEQ multiplex PCR; TCRdb lists only in-frame clones, some missing. Among about 76,000 clones listed, over 65% were seen once. The sequencing sample was made of PBMCs. These receptors were taken from a woman aged 40-49 years in good health and CMV-seropositive.

CDR3 in DNA: TGTGCCAGCATTGGACAGGGAAATCAGCCCCAGCATTTT. Translation: CASIGQGNQPQHF. The genes are TRBV2 and TRBJ1-5; the match to TRBD1 covers 8 bases. V lost 7 bases to trimming and J lost 4 bases; unmatched junction nucleotides: 3. The CDR3 is made up of 13 amino acids. CDR1 is SNHLY and CDR2 is FYNNEI in the germline V gene.

The chain combines TRBV28 with TRBJ2-7; 9 positions match TRBD1. This CDR3 region has 16 residues. Germline CDR1 is MDHEN and CDR2 is SYDVKM. J lost 6 bases, V lost 5 bases, and 14 bases had no gene match. The DNA for the CDR3 is TGTGCCAGCAGTCCGTCCCCCGGGACAGGGTTATTCGAGCAGTACTTC. Amino acids: CASSPSPGTGLFEQYF.

The chain links TRBV4-1 to TRBJ2-7, with TRBD2 matching 7 bases. Germline values: CDR1 MGHRA, CDR2 YSYEKL. This CDR3 spans 13 amino acids. V dropped 4 bases and J dropped 2; count of bases not matched to a gene: 2. The CDR3, as DNA: TGCGCCAGCAGCCCTGGACTAGCCTACGAGCAGTACTTC. Translating it yields CASSPGLAYEQYF.

V gene TRBV10-3 combines with J gene TRBJ2-1; 11 bases are a match to TRBD2. The CDR3 totals 14 residues. Germline-derived CDR1 and CDR2 are ENHRY and SYGVKD. Trimming took 6 bases from V and 4 from J; bases not matched to a gene: 2. CDR3 sequence reads: CAIRGTSGYNEQFF. The CDR3 DNA is TGTGCCATCAGGGGGACTAGCGGTTACAATGAGCAGTTCTTC.

The rearrangement uses TRBV19 and TRBJ2-2, with TRBD2 matching 7 bases. After removal of 6 bases from V and 1 base from J, the junction contained 5 bases not matched to a gene. Germline assignment: CDR1 LNHDA and CDR2 SQIVND (reference sequence). This CDR3 is built from 15 residues. For the CDR3, the DNA is TGTGCCAGTAGCTTCCAGCGGGGGAACACCGGGGAGCTGTTTTTT. It encodes CASSFQRGNTGELFF.